This is a list of T cell receptor beta chains from one sample in a study of CD8+ T cells in alopecia areata. Sequencing used immunoSEQ multiplex PCR; TCRdb keeps in-frame clones, though not all of them. The repertoire holds 95,000 to 100,000 clones, about 58% seen once, with roughly 15% in the top ten. Specimen: CD8+ T cells sorted from blood, collected at week 4, from a patient treated with tofacitinib. These TCRs come from a human donor with alopecia areata. CDR3s include the opening cysteine and the closing phenylalanine or tryptophan. The D gene is left open where the match is weak. Some rows mark clone size as missing; the rest say once, few, many or name a class of expanded clone.

clone_size j_call d_call v_call cdr3_nt cdr3_aa
. TRBJ2-7 TRBD2 TRBV30 TGTGCCTGGAGACAAGAGCGGGAGTTCAGGCTCGACGAGCAGTACTTC CAWRQEREFRLDEQYF
. TRBJ2-1 . TRBV4-1 TGCGCCAGCAGCCAAAACAACATCCAAACAAATGAGCAGTTCTTC CASSQNNIQTNEQFF
few TRBJ2-1 TRBD2 TRBV30 TGTGCCTGGAGTGTTCGGGTCCAGCGGGAGTTCTATGAGCAGTTCTTC CAWSVRVQREFYEQFF
. TRBJ1-1 . TRBV9 TGTGCCAGCAGCCCCCGATGGAGGGGGAGACGGAACACTGAAGCTTTCTTT CASSPRWRGRRNTEAFF
. TRBJ1-5 . TRBV7-9 TGTGCCAGCAGCAACTCGACAGTTAGCAATCAGCCCCAGCATTTT CASSNSTVSNQPQHF
. TRBJ2-1 TRBD1 TRBV7-2 TGTGCCAGCAGCGGGACAGGGAACAATGAGCAGTTCTTC CASSGTGNNEQFF
. TRBJ1-2 TRBD1 TRBV11-2 TGTGCCAGCAGTCTAGGATGGTCAGGGGGCTATGGCTACACCTTC CASSLGWSGGYGYTF
. TRBJ1-5 . TRBV2 TGTGCCAGCAGTGAACTCATTCCCCGGGCGGGACGGCCCCAGCATTTT CASSELIPRAGRPQHF
. TRBJ1-2 . TRBV7-9 TGTGCCAGCAGCTACCCTAACGGGGACGGCTACACCTTC CASSYPNGDGYTF
. TRBJ2-5 TRBD1 TRBV2 TGTGCCAGCACCGATGGGACAGAGCAAGAGACCCAGTACTTC CASTDGTEQETQYF
. TRBJ1-1 TRBD1 TRBV7-9 TGTGCCAGCAGACCAACAGGGGGCGGCGGCACTGAAGCTTTCTTT CASRPTGGGGTEAFF
. TRBJ1-5 . TRBV28 TGTGCCAGCAGTTTAGTGTCAGTGTCCAATCAGCCCCAGCATTTT CASSLVSVSNQPQHF
large TRBJ1-1 . TRBV28 TGTGCCAGCAGTCTTCAACGGGGGATATACACTGAAGCTTTCTTT CASSLQRGIYTEAFF
few TRBJ2-4 . TRBV4-3 TGCGCCAGCAGCCAAGATTGGGGCAGTCTAGCCAAAAACATTCAGTACTTC CASSQDWGSLAKNIQYF
. TRBJ2-7 . TRBV29-1 TGCAGCGTTGAATTGGGGGGAAGAACCTACGAGCAGTACTTC CSVELGGRTYEQYF
. TRBJ2-5 . TRBV7-7 TGTGCCAGCAGCTTGGCCTTTGGGGGCGAGACCCAGTACTTC CASSLAFGGETQYF
. TRBJ2-7 TRBD1 TRBV13 TGTGCCAGCAGCCCGGGGGACAGGGGGAAAGAGTACTTC CASSPGDRGKEYF
few TRBJ1-5 . TRBV2 TGTGCCAGCAGTGAGGGTGGGTCTCAGCCCCAGCATTTT CASSEGGSQPQHF
once TRBJ2-3 . TRBV14 TGTGCCAGCAGCCAAGGTTATTCGGATACGCAGTATTTT CASSQGYSDTQYF
. TRBJ2-2 TRBD2 TRBV2 TGTGCCAGCAGTGAACCCTCGGGACTAGCAGACACCGGGGAGCTGTTTTTT CASSEPSGLADTGELFF
. TRBJ1-2 . TRBV29-1 TGCAGCGTTGAAGATGAGTATGGCTACACCTTC CSVEDEYGYTF
. TRBJ1-2 TRBD1 TRBV9 TGTGCCAGCAGCCCGAGGGACAGGGAGGACTATGGCTACACCTTC CASSPRDREDYGYTF
once TRBJ1-6 TRBD1 TRBV5-4 TGTGCCAGCAGCTTGCCGGGACAGTGGCATTCACCCCTCCACTTT CASSLPGQWHSPLHF
few TRBJ2-1 . TRBV28 TGTGCCAGCAGTCCCGGGGTGGCGGGATTAGATTACAATGAGCAGTTCTTC CASSPGVAGLDYNEQFF
. TRBJ2-7 TRBD1 TRBV27 TGTGCCAGCAGTTTATCGGCGACAGGGGGATACGAGCAGTACTTC CASSLSATGGYEQYF
. TRBJ2-7 TRBD1 TRBV7-9 TGTGCCAGCACCTCGGACAGGGAGCGGAACGAGCAGTACTTC CASTSDRERNEQYF
once TRBJ1-5 . TRBV27 TGTGCCAGCAGTTTATCGGGCAATCAGCCCCAGCATTTT CASSLSGNQPQHF
. TRBJ2-3 TRBD2 TRBV7-2 TGTGCCAGCAGCTTAGTATCAGCGGGGGTCCCCACAGATACGCAGTATTTT CASSLVSAGVPTDTQYF
. TRBJ2-1 . TRBV29-1 TGCAGCGTTGTGTCCGACAATGAGCAGTTCTTC CSVVSDNEQFF
. TRBJ2-2 . TRBV29-1 TGCAGCGTGATAGGGGAGGGGGAGCTGTTTTTT CSVIGEGELFF